There are many counts of the clone carrying this T cell receptor beta chain. Its specificity is not known. Uncontrolled infection, other autoimmune disease, pregnancy or lactation barred patients from enrollment. The authors obtained PBMCs from 10 ml of fresh peripheral blood. This entry belongs to a study of T cells in Graves' hyperthyroidism and ophthalmopathy. The germline V gene encodes CDR1 SGHTA and CDR2 FQGNSA. The CDR3 extends over 11 amino acids. V was pared by 5 bases and J by 3 bases, with 5 bases between. Study-level results: Most expanded thyroid clonotypes above 0.001 recurred in blood.

TCR beta CDR3 sequences were amplified from RNA transcripts. The HTBI primer set served for first-round RT-PCR of the TCR CDR3. MiXCR, applied by TCRdb to the multiplex PCR reads, yields one record per CDR3 protein. The top ten hold approximately 29% of the sample, which has a few hundred thousand distinct CDR3 sequences, about 15% seen once. The sequencing sample was made of blood. The chain carries TRBV7-2 and TRBJ2-7; D ambiguous. This TCR was sampled from a young woman with Graves' hyperthyroidism. The CDR3 region is CASSAVYEQYF. The CDR3 DNA sequence: TGTGCCAGCAGCGCAGTCTACGAGCAGTACTTC.